The 25 T cell receptor beta chains below come from one sample, sequenced in a study of T-cell memory formation after mild COVID-19. TCRdb recomputed calls from the 5' RACE reads with MiXCR, one row per CDR3 protein. The data show about 620,000 distinct CDR3 sequences, roughly 18% seen once. Sequences were obtained from PBMCs or a T cell subset sorted from them (not recorded which). These receptors came from an adult woman who had mild COVID-19 (a few samples of this study predate the infection). Cell type and time point are not known.

There are many counts of this clonotype. V and J are TRBV12-3 or TRBV12-4 and TRBJ2-1; 9 bases are shared with TRBD2. V trimming: 3 bases; J trimming: 8 bases; junction bases outside the gene matches: 8. This CDR3 spans 15 amino acids. CDR3 bases: TGTGCCAGCAGTTTGGCGGGAGGGCCCGCTTATGAGCAGTTCTTC. Protein product: CASSLAGGPAYEQFF.

The chain recombines TRBV3-1 with TRBJ2-5; 13 nucleotides match TRBD2. The V segment lost 6 bases and the J segment 1 base; nucleotides outside the gene matches: 8. The CDR3 contains 17 residues. Germline CDR1 LGHDT, CDR2 YNNKEL (reference sequence). CDR3 region: CASSHRRLAGGQETQYF. The CDR3 nucleotides read TGTGCCAGCAGTCACCGAAGACTAGCGGGGGGCCAAGAGACCCAGTACTTC.

The chain is built from TRBV27 and TRBJ2-1; 10 nucleotides align to TRBD2. V lost 5 bases, J lost 8 bases, and 3 bases stayed unmatched. The CDR3 covers 13 residues. In germline, CDR1 is MNHEY, CDR2 SMNVEV (reference sequence). The CDR3 nucleotides read TGTGCCAGCAGTCCTAGCGGGAGACATGAGCAGTTCTTC. This translates into CASSPSGRHEQFF.

The rearrangement links TRBV20-1 to TRBJ2-7; 7 bases map to TRBD2. The V and J ends lost 3 bases and 1 base, in that order; junction bases with no gene match: 6. The CDR3 totals 14 residues. Looked up from germline, CDR1 is DFQATT and CDR2 is SNEGSKA (reference sequence). The CDR3, as DNA: TGCAGTGCTAGGGAAGCGGGGAGATCCTACGAGCAGTACTTC. This gives the protein CSAREAGRSYEQYF.

The rearrangement links TRBV15 to TRBJ2-5; D could derive from TRBD1 or TRBD2 (5 bases each). This CDR3 spans 15 amino acids. The germline CDR1 and CDR2 sequences are LNHNV and YYDKDF (reference sequence). V was shortened by 4 bases and J by 5 bases, with 17 bases between the two germline ends. Written as DNA, the CDR3 is TGTGCCACCAGCACGGGACCCGCGGGTAGCGAGACCCAGTACTTC. This translates into CATSTGPAGSETQYF.

This clonotype was found many times. The chain carries TRBV6-6 and TRBJ1-6; D gene uncertain. CDR3 length: 15 residues. V was cut by 3 bases and J by 9 bases, with 15 bases left in between. CDR1 and CDR2 from the germline V gene are MNHNY and SVGAGI (reference sequence). The CDR3: CASSYTPREGSPLHF. The DNA of the CDR3 is TGTGCCAGCAGTTATACCCCACGGGAAGGTTCACCCCTCCACTTT.

This rearrangement joins TRBV11-3 to TRBJ2-2; a possible D gene is TRBD1 (6 bases). Germline CDR1 and CDR2: SGHNT and YENEEA. With 6 bases removed from V and 3 bases from J, the gap between germline ends came to 11 bases. The CDR3 consists of 14 residues. The CDR3 region has the DNA TGTGCCAGCAGAGCGACAGGTGACACCGGGGAGCTGTTTTTT. Its translation is CASRATGDTGELFF.

This clonotype came up a few times. The chain couples TRBV11-2 to TRBJ2-6; D remains unclear. This CDR3 is 14 amino acids long. V shed 5 bases and J shed 3 bases, with 8 bases lying between them. CDR1 and CDR2 (germline): SGHAT, FQNNGV. The DNA for the CDR3 is TGTGCCAGCAGCCCGGCGGTTGGGGCCAACGTCCTGACTTTC. Translated, it gives CASSPAVGANVLTF. Together with reference TRBV11-2 and TRBJ2-6, the CDR3 gives the full variable domain: EAGVAQSPRYKIIEKRQSVAFWCNPISGHATLYWYQQILGQGPKLLIQFQNNGVVDDSQLPKDRFSAERLKGVDSTLKIQPAKLEDSAVYLCASSPAVGANVLTFGAGSRLTVL.

This clonotype has only a few counts. This chain joins TRBV3-1 and TRBJ2-3; 12 bases fit TRBD2. Germline V gene lookup returns CDR1 LGHDT and CDR2 YNNKEL (reference sequence). The CDR3 covers 18 residues. Trimming took 3 bases from V and 10 from J; bases not matched to a gene: 17. This CDR3 is CASSHDGWTSGDIRAQYF. The CDR3 nucleotides read TGTGCCAGCAGCCACGATGGGTGGACTAGCGGGGATATCAGGGCGCAGTATTTT.

This clonotype was found a few times. J is TRBJ1-4 and V is TRBV2, with D unclear. Germline V gives CDR1 SNHLY, CDR2 FYNNEI. V gave up 1 base and J gave up 2 bases, with 17 bases separating them. CDR3 length equals 18 residues. The CDR3 nucleotides are TGTGCCAGCAGTGAAGAGGAGGGAAACCAGTCTACTAATGAAAAACTGTTTTTT. As protein: CASSEEEGNQSTNEKLFF. Supplemented by reference TRBV2 and TRBJ1-4, the full variable domain reads EPEVTQTPSHQVTQMGQEVILRCVPISNHLYFYWYRQILGQKVEFLVSFYNNEISEKSEIFDDQFSVERPDGSNFTLKIRSTKLEDSAMYFCASSEEEGNQSTNEKLFFGSGTQLSVL.

This clonotype was seen a handful of times. J is TRBJ2-4 and V is TRBV15, with 10 positions matching TRBD1. In germline, CDR1 is LNHNV, CDR2 YYDKDF (reference sequence). This CDR3 region has 16 residues. After removal of 4 bases from V and 1 base from J, the junction contained 4 bases not matched to a gene. This CDR3 reads CATSKRQGAAKNIQYF. The CDR3 bases are TGTGCCACCAGCAAGAGACAGGGGGCCGCCAAAAACATTCAGTACTTC. Full variable domain (outside the CDR3, taken from reference TRBV15 and TRBJ2-4): DAMVIQNPRYQVTQFGKPVTLSCSQTLNHNVMYWYQQKSSQAPKLLFHYYDKDFNNEADTPDNFQSRRPNTSFCFLDIRSPGLGDTAMYLCATSKRQGAAKNIQYFGAGTRLSVL.

This chain uses TRBV5-1 with TRBJ2-1, with unresolved D. Trimming took 0 bases from V and 3 from J, leaving 13 bases between them. The germline CDR1 and CDR2 sequences are SGHRS and YFSETQ. The CDR3 runs 16 residues. CDR3: CASSLGAVGIYNEQFF. The CDR3 DNA reads as TGCGCCAGCAGCTTGGGGGCAGTAGGGATCTACAATGAGCAGTTCTTC.

This clonotype was counted ten times or more. The V call is TRBV5-1, the J call TRBJ2-3; no clear D gene. CDR3 size: 15 residues. The germline V gene encodes CDR1 SGHRS and CDR2 YFSETQ. The V and J ends lost 0 bases and 0 bases respectively, with 8 bases between them. The DNA for the CDR3 is TGCGCCAGCAGCTTGGGGCAGGCTAGCACAGATACGCAGTATTTT. Translating it yields CASSLGQASTDTQYF.

The chain links TRBV4-1 to TRBJ2-3; no firm D call. Germline loops: CDR1 MGHRA, CDR2 YSYEKL. The CDR3 is made up of 14 amino acids. Trimming took off 3 bases at V and 1 base at J, with 8 bases between the two ends. The chain's CDR3 is CASSQASRTDTQYF. The CDR3 coding sequence is TGCGCCAGCAGCCAGGCCAGCCGCACAGATACGCAGTATTTT.

J is TRBJ2-3 and V is TRBV4-1, with TRBD2 identical over 10 bases. V shed 1 base, J shed 8 bases, and the junction held 3 bases outside the gene matches. Germline V gene data show CDR1 as MGHRA and CDR2 as YSYEKL. The CDR3 covers 14 residues. This chain's CDR3 is CASSQGSGGGTQYF. CDR3 nucleotides: TGCGCCAGCAGCCAAGGCAGCGGGGGGGGTACGCAGTATTTT.

This chain uses TRBV11-2 with TRBJ2-2, with D perhaps assigned TRBD1 or TRBD2 (6 bases each). CDR3 length equals 17 residues. V lost 1 base and J 4 bases, leaving 16 bases between the germline ends. Per germline, CDR1 SGHAT and CDR2 FQNNGV. The DNA of the CDR3 is TGTGCCAGCAGCTTAGTACGGAGGGGGGAATCCACCGGGGAGCTGTTTTTT. Amino acid sequence: CASSLVRRGESTGELFF.

This clonotype was counted only a few times. The J gene is TRBJ2-7, the V gene TRBV11-2; a weak D match, TRBD1 (5 bases). The CDR3 is made up of 18 amino acids. Trimming stripped 2 bases from V and 1 base from J, with 21 bases between. Germline V gene data show CDR1 as SGHAT and CDR2 as FQNNGV. The CDR3 region has the DNA TGTGCCAGCAGCTTACAGCCCATTGGGCAGGGCCGATCCTACGAGCAGTACTTC. It yields the protein CASSLQPIGQGRSYEQYF.

This clonotype showed up just a few times. The chain combines TRBV24-1 with TRBJ2-3, with TRBD2 identical over 12 bases. Germline V CDR1 and CDR2: KGHDR, SFDVKD. Unmatched junction bases numbered 10, after V lost 4 bases and J lost 0 bases. This CDR3 contains 19 residues. CDR3 residues: CATSETSGGLPKSTDTQYF. CDR3 coding DNA: TGTGCCACCAGTGAGACTAGCGGGGGCTTACCGAAGAGCACAGATACGCAGTATTTT.

The J gene is TRBJ2-7, the V gene TRBV13, with a weak D call TRBD1 (6 bases). The V end lost 5 bases, the J end lost 3 bases, and 14 bases lay between the germline ends. Germline-derived CDR1 and CDR2 are PRHDT and FYEKMQ (reference sequence). CDR3 size: 14 residues. CDR3 region: CASSGPGQHYEQYF. DNA for the CDR3: TGTGCCAGCAGCGGACCGGGACAACACTACGAGCAGTACTTC.

Only a few counts were recorded for this clonotype. The chain has TRBV18 and TRBJ2-3; 8 nucleotides agree with TRBD1. V trimming: 0 bases; J trimming: 2 bases; junction bases outside the gene matches: 4. This CDR3 region has 16 residues. The V gene's germline CDR1 is KGHSH and CDR2 LQKENI. The CDR3 sequence: CASSPPLQGATDTQYF. The CDR3 nucleotides read TGTGCCAGCTCACCACCGCTCCAGGGGGCCACAGATACGCAGTATTTT. Based on the CDR3 plus reference TRBV18 and TRBJ2-3, the full variable domain is NAGVMQNPRHLVRRRGQEARLRCSPMKGHSHVYWYRQLPEEGLKFMVYLQKENIIDESGMPKERFSAEFPKEGPSILRIQQVVRGDSAAYFCASSPPLQGATDTQYFGPGTRLTVL.

The chain joins TRBV12-3 or TRBV12-4 to TRBJ2-7, with no clear D. Trimming removed 5 bases from V and 2 bases from J, with 10 bases in between. The CDR3 has 13 amino acids. In nucleotides, the CDR3 is TGTGCCAGCAGTCGACATGCCACCTACGAGCAGTACTTC. Translated: CASSRHATYEQYF.

This clonotype was found a few times. This rearrangement joins TRBV5-5 to TRBJ1-5; no firm D call. The CDR3 is made up of 14 amino acids. With 0 bases removed from V and 2 bases from J, the gap between germline ends came to 6 bases. Per germline, CDR1 SGHKS and CDR2 YYEKEE (reference sequence). The chain's CDR3 is CASSLDPGNQPQHF. CDR3 coding DNA: TGTGCCAGCAGCTTGGATCCGGGCAATCAGCCCCAGCATTTT.

This chain connects TRBV10-3 to TRBJ2-7; D remains ambiguous. Germline CDR1 reads ENHRY; CDR2 reads SYGVKD. CDR3 size: 13 residues. The V end was cut by 0 bases, the J end by 6 bases, with 9 bases between. CDR3 sequence reads: CAISESQTGEQYF. The DNA of the CDR3 is TGTGCCATCAGTGAGTCCCAAACCGGCGAGCAGTACTTC.

This clonotype was seen a handful of times. V usage is TRBV4-1 and J usage is TRBJ1-1, with a weak D call TRBD1 (5 bases). The germline gives CDR1 MGHRA, CDR2 YSYEKL. V lost 5 bases and J 6 bases, leaving 16 bases between the germline ends. The CDR3 spans 14 residues. CDR3 residues: CASSFPGASAEAFF. CDR3 DNA: TGCGCCAGCAGCTTCCCTGGGGCCTCCGCTGAAGCTTTCTTT.

This clonotype was seen a few times. The chain has TRBV24-1 and TRBJ2-1; 9 nucleotides agree with TRBD1. The CDR3 loop spans 15 amino acids. Germline-derived CDR1 and CDR2 are KGHDR and SFDVKD. V was clipped by 5 bases and J by 2 bases; unmatched bases: 3. DNA for the CDR3: TGTGCCACCAGTGTAGGGACAGGGACCTACAATGAGCAGTTCTTC. It is translated as CATSVGTGTYNEQFF.